These 10 T cell receptor beta chains were all obtained from the same sample, sequenced in a study of cytomegalovirus exposure and HLA in healthy donors (dated by TCRdb to about 2017). The library came from the immunoSEQ multiplex PCR assay. For the multiplex PCR, a mixture combining 60 forward primers for TCR Vbeta segments and 13 reverse primers for TCR Jbeta segments was used. In TCRdb, the immuneACCESS table is reduced to in-frame sequences with V and J assigned. These tables do not hold every clone; where another copy was compared, an unresolved V gene accounts for under half, and the others remain unexplained. This sample's table lists about 42,000 clones. The ten largest account for 1% to 1.5% of the sample. Sequencing was performed on PBMCs. Receptors were obtained from a young man in good health and CMV-seronegative.

The V gene is TRBV18, the J gene TRBJ2-3; TRBD2 aligns across 9 bases. Germline assignment: CDR1 KGHSH and CDR2 LQKENI. J was trimmed by 1 base and V by 4 bases; bases with no gene match: 3. The length of the CDR3 is 15 residues. The DNA of the CDR3 is TGTGCCAGCTCACGCGTAGCGGGAGGCACAGATACGCAGTATTTT. Translation gives CASSRVAGGTDTQYF.

The genes are TRBV5-1 and TRBJ2-5; 11 bases line up with TRBD2. V lost 0 bases, J lost 4 bases, and 8 bases stayed unmatched. The CDR3 is 17 amino acids. Germline CDR1 SGHRS, CDR2 YFSETQ. The CDR3 here is CASSLGSIGLAGETQYF. The CDR3 region has the DNA TGCGCCAGCAGCTTGGGTTCGATAGGACTAGCGGGAGAGACCCAGTACTTC.

The chain carries TRBV5-4 and TRBJ1-1, with 7 nucleotides matching TRBD1. The CDR3 has 15 amino acids. J lost 3 bases, V lost 4 bases, and 9 bases had no gene match. The germline V gene encodes CDR1 SGHNT and CDR2 YYREEE (reference sequence). The CDR3 nucleotides read TGTGCCAGCAGCCAAGCCCAGGGGGAGCACACTGAAGCTTTCTTT. Amino acids: CASSQAQGEHTEAFF. Combining the CDR3 with reference TRBV5-4 and TRBJ1-1 gives the whole variable domain ETGVTQSPTHLIKTRGQQVTLRCSSQSGHNTVSWYQQALGQGPQFIFQYYREEENGRGNFPPRFSGLQFPNYSSELNVNALELDDSALYLCASSQAQGEHTEAFFGQGTRLTVV.

The genes are TRBV4-1 and TRBJ2-7, with 10 bases fitting TRBD2. Trimming took 1 base from V and 5 from J; bases not matched to a gene: 5. CDR3 length equals 15 residues. Germline V gene sequence: CDR1 MGHRA, CDR2 YSYEKL. CDR3 loop: CASSQAGTSVNEQYF. For the CDR3, the DNA is TGCGCCAGCAGCCAAGCGGGGACTAGCGTGAACGAGCAGTACTTC.

The rearrangement joins TRBV29-1 to TRBJ1-2; D is uncertain. The V gene lost 5 bases and the J gene lost 1 base, with 11 bases spanning the gap. Germline lookup yields CDR1 SQVTM and CDR2 ANQGSEA. The CDR3 has 13 residues. The chain's CDR3 is CSVPEPLNYGYTF. As DNA, the CDR3 is TGCAGCGTTCCGGAGCCCCTTAACTATGGCTACACCTTC.

V is TRBV27 and J is TRBJ2-7, with 7 bases lining up with TRBD1. Losses at the gene ends were 0 bases for V and 4 bases for J; bases not matched to a gene: 9. This CDR3 has 16 amino acids. Germline assignment: CDR1 MNHEY and CDR2 SMNVEV (reference sequence). The CDR3 reads CASSLSGTAVVYEQYF. CDR3 in DNA: TGTGCCAGCAGTTTATCTGGGACAGCGGTCGTTTACGAGCAGTACTTC.

This chain links TRBV29-1 with TRBJ2-7; tentatively, D is TRBD2 (6 bases). The V end lost 4 bases, the J end lost 1 base, and 23 bases lay between the germline ends. The CDR3 has 17 amino acids. Germline-derived CDR1 and CDR2 are SQVTM and ANQGSEA. The CDR3 bases are TGCAGCGTTGTTAGTGCTAGAAGGAGGGATGTTTCCTACGAGCAGTACTTC. This gives the protein CSVVSARRRDVSYEQYF.

The chain recombines TRBV18 with TRBJ1-1, with TRBD1 matching 8 bases. Trimming removed 3 bases from V and 3 bases from J; junction bases left unmatched: 15. In germline, CDR1 is KGHSH, CDR2 LQKENI. The CDR3 covers 18 residues. The CDR3 DNA reads TGTGCCAGCTCACCGTACTTGGGACAGGCAAACCGCGACACTGAAGCTTTCTTT. Its protein is CASSPYLGQANRDTEAFF.

The chain carries TRBV4-2 and TRBJ1-4, with D possibly being TRBD1 (5 bases). Germline V gene lookup returns CDR1 LGHNA and CDR2 YNFKEQ. Trimming took off 0 bases at V and 4 bases at J, with 6 bases between the two ends. This CDR3 is built from 14 residues. Here the CDR3 DNA reads TGTGCCAGCAGCCAAGATCAGGGTAATGAAAAACTGTTTTTT. It codes for CASSQDQGNEKLFF.

V and J are TRBV18 and TRBJ2-1; no clear D. CDR3 size: 16 residues. Germline assignment: CDR1 KGHSH and CDR2 LQKENI. Trimming pared 0 bases from V and 2 bases from J, leaving 11 bases between. The CDR3 loop is CASSPPLWRAYNEQFF. CDR3 coding DNA: TGTGCCAGCTCACCACCGCTCTGGAGAGCCTACAATGAGCAGTTCTTC.